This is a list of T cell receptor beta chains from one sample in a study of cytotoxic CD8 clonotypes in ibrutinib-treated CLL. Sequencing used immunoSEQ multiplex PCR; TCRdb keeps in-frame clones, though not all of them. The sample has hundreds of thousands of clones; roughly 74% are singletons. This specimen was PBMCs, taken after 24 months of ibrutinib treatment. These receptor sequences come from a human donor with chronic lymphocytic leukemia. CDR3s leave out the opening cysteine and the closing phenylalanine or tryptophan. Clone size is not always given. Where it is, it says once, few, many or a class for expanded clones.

ASILGQGGVTEAF,TRBV27,-,TRBJ1-1
ASRRTGGLLTDTQY,TRBV25-1,-,TRBJ2-3
ASSQGGRNEQY,TRBV4-2,once,TRBJ2-7
ASSGAADSSYEQY,TRBV19,-,TRBJ2-7
ASSQNTGGSNTGELF,TRBV9,-,TRBJ2-2
ATSKGTENYGYT,TRBV15,-,TRBJ1-2
ASSFDMEQY,TRBV5-1,-,TRBJ2-7
ASKGQGIHEQY,TRBV28,-,TRBJ2-7
ASSQVIRDEQF,TRBV4-2,-,TRBJ2-1
ASSLGTSGVVWF,TRBV7-9,-,TRBJ2-1
ASSVGRQAGLGELF,TRBV9,-,TRBJ2-2
ASSGAHRNEQF,TRBV9,-,TRBJ2-1
ASSLQAGVDTQY,TRBV28,once,TRBJ2-3
ASSTGLAGGREQY,TRBV28,-,TRBJ2-7
ASSMDRKEAF,TRBV18,few,TRBJ1-1
ASSLAGGVNEQF,TRBV5-1,few,TRBJ2-1
ASSLVGTGGMGNQPQH,TRBV11-2,-,TRBJ1-5
ASSENGGAYGYT,TRBV27,few,TRBJ1-2
ASSIGTSGRYNEQF,TRBV19,few,TRBJ2-1
ASSIAYRDRGPYEQY,TRBV19,-,TRBJ2-7
ASSQKWSSGNTIY,TRBV25-1,-,TRBJ1-3
ASPRGYT,TRBV6-5,-,TRBJ1-2
ASTSPAGGRETQY,TRBV6-5,-,TRBJ2-5
ASSRGTGVSGNTIY,TRBV14,few,TRBJ1-3
ASSRRGGLAGHEQF,TRBV19,-,TRBJ2-1
ASTAPWSYEQY,TRBV6-5,-,TRBJ2-7
ASSAAILGNTIY,TRBV9,once,TRBJ1-3
ASSRPGELGQPQH,TRBV28,-,TRBJ1-5
ASSERIGQGIGGYT,TRBV11-3,-,TRBJ1-2
ASSILGTDVNQPQH,TRBV19,few,TRBJ1-5
ASSLGLAGRYEQY,TRBV7-3,few,TRBJ2-7
ASSPGTANQPQH,TRBV28,few,TRBJ1-5
ASSLGLAGLNEQF,TRBV5-1,-,TRBJ2-1
ASSDNYEQY,TRBV9,few,TRBJ2-7
ASSFLDNEQF,TRBV27,-,TRBJ2-1
ATGLAGGSLELF,TRBV15,-,TRBJ2-2
ASSPTGANEKLF,TRBV19,once,TRBJ1-4
ATSRDRLAFYEQY,TRBV15,-,TRBJ2-7
ASSPAGEGQETQY,TRBV4-2,-,TRBJ2-5
ASSLGDGAYEQY,TRBV7-7,-,TRBJ2-7
ASTTGGETQY,TRBV6-1,-,TRBJ2-5
ASSLGTSTDTQY,TRBV7-8,-,TRBJ2-3
ASSWVGGVGANEQF,TRBV27,-,TRBJ2-1
SAGLYTEAF,TRBV20-1,-,TRBJ1-1
ASSSLDSTDTQY,TRBV5-1,-,TRBJ2-3
AGAPSVNTGELF,TRBV9,-,TRBJ2-2
AWSRAPLLNSYNEQF,TRBV30,-,TRBJ2-1
ASSLGTGVETQY,TRBV5-6,-,TRBJ2-5
AWTPSGNGNQPQH,TRBV30,-,TRBJ1-5
ASSGEGETQY,TRBV11-2,-,TRBJ2-5
ASSFSQLADRYNEQF,TRBV7-8,-,TRBJ2-1
ASSLRGSGTGGQPQH,TRBV28,once,TRBJ1-5
ASSSRPAGHEQF,TRBV9,few,TRBJ2-1
ASSEFQQTNQETQY,TRBV25-1,-,TRBJ2-5
ASSPATGSSQTQH,TRBV28,-,TRBJ1-5